This passage covers 16 T cell receptor beta chains from one sample sequenced in a study of CD8+CD57+ T cells in acquired aplastic anemia. It was genomic DNA that served as the template for profiling TCR beta VDJ and CDR3. TCRdb re-called the reads through MiXCR, storing one row per CDR3 protein. The table shows roughly 280,000 distinct CDR3 sequences, with under 65% occurring only once. Previously, flow cytometry had revealed CD8+CD57+ cell expansion in the patients chosen for sequencing. The sequencing sample was made of sorted CD4+, CD8+, or CD8+CD57+ T cells (not recorded which) from PBMCs. These receptors all come from a human donor with aplastic anemia.

This chain uses TRBV5-4 with TRBJ1-1; maybe TRBD1 (5 bases). The CDR3 has 14 amino acids. V lost 4 bases, J lost 1 base, and 11 bases lay in between. From germline, CDR1 is SGHNT and CDR2 YYREEE (reference sequence). The CDR3 here is CASSVRGGNTEAFF. In nucleotides, the CDR3 is TGTGCCAGCAGCGTACGGGGGGGGAACACTGAAGCTTTCTTT.

This chain uses TRBV5-1 with TRBJ2-1; the match to TRBD2 covers 7 bases. The CDR3 contains 15 residues. Germline V CDR1 and CDR2: SGHRS, YFSETQ. Losses at the gene ends were 1 base for V and 3 bases for J; bases not matched to a gene: 4. CDR3 DNA: TGCGCCAGCAGCTTGAACGGCGGGAGCTACAATGAGCAGTTCTTC. It yields the protein CASSLNGGSYNEQFF.

J is TRBJ2-5 and V is TRBV7-9; D gene unclear. Germline V gene lookup returns CDR1 SEHNR and CDR2 FQNEAQ (reference sequence). This CDR3 region has 14 residues. Trimming stripped 7 bases from V and 1 base from J, with 13 bases between. The CDR3 DNA sequence: TGTGCCAGCACCACTCCTGCAGGCCAAGAGACCCAGTACTTC. This codes for CASTTPAGQETQYF.

The genes are TRBV6-5 and TRBJ2-5, with 11 bases that match TRBD1. Germline CDR1 MNHEY, CDR2 SVGAGI. The CDR3 runs 13 residues. Trimming cost V 11 bases and J 5 bases; bases outside gene matches: 7. The CDR3 bases are TGTGCCTCTTTCCGGGACAGGGGGGAGACCCAGTACTTC. Translation: CASFRDRGETQYF.

The chain couples TRBV10-3 to TRBJ1-2; tentative D call: TRBD1 (6 bases). V lost 8 bases, J lost 2 bases, and 21 bases lay in between. Germline V gives CDR1 ENHRY, CDR2 SYGVKD. The CDR3 spans 16 residues. CDR3 protein: CAIPEGGIERNYGYTF. In nucleotides, the CDR3 is TGTGCCATCCCCGAGGGGGGGATAGAAAGGAACTATGGCTACACCTTC.

At least ten counts were recorded for this clonotype. The gene calls are TRBV20-1 and TRBJ1-5; D unclear. CDR1 is DFQATT, CDR2 SNEGSKA, per germline (reference sequence). The V end lost 3 bases, the J end lost 4 bases, and 10 bases lay between the germline ends. The CDR3 length is 13 residues. As DNA, the CDR3 is TGCAGTGCTAGTAGTACAGCTAATCAGCCCCAGCATTTT. This codes for CSASSTANQPQHF.

CDR3 sequence: CSVLAGDSYEQYF. Written as DNA, the CDR3 is TGCAGCGTCCTAGCGGGAGATTCCTACGAGCAGTACTTC. The rearrangement links TRBV29-1 to TRBJ2-7; the match to TRBD2 covers 10 bases. The V gene end was trimmed by 6 bases and the J gene end by 1 base; junction bases not matched to a gene: 3. Germline V gene data show CDR1 as SQVTM and CDR2 as ANQGSEA. The CDR3 loop spans 13 amino acids.

This clonotype came up many times. This chain connects TRBV7-9 to TRBJ2-3, with D perhaps TRBD1 or TRBD2 (5 bases each). Trimming shortened V by 9 bases and J by 2 bases, and 12 bases separated the two germline ends. CDR3 length: 13 residues. The germline gives CDR1 SEHNR, CDR2 FQNEAQ (reference sequence). The DNA of the CDR3 is TGTGCCAGTAGTGGGGGAAACACAGATACGCAGTATTTT. This gives the protein CASSGGNTDTQYF.

The genes are TRBV24-1 and TRBJ2-7; TRBD2 matches at 14 bases. From germline, CDR1 is KGHDR and CDR2 SFDVKD. After removal of 4 bases from V and 0 bases from J, the junction contained 4 bases not matched to a gene. This CDR3 has 17 amino acids. CDR3 nucleotide sequence: TGTGCCACCAGTGACGGGACTAGCGGGGGCAGCTCCTACGAGCAGTACTTC. Protein product: CATSDGTSGGSSYEQYF.

The chain employs TRBV29-1 and TRBJ2-1, with 13 bases aligning to TRBD2. Germline V gene data show CDR1 as SQVTM and CDR2 as ANQGSEA. With 7 bases clipped from V and 8 bases from J, the junction kept 5 bases outside the gene matches. The CDR3 is 13 residues long. The CDR3 loop reads CSGRTSGGDEQFF. The CDR3 DNA reads as TGCAGCGGGAGGACTAGCGGGGGCGATGAGCAGTTCTTC.

V is TRBV7-9 and J is TRBJ2-7; D gene unclear. V was clipped by 3 bases and J by 9 bases, with 9 bases between them. The CDR3 spans 11 residues. Germline CDR1 is SEHNR and CDR2 is FQNEAQ (reference sequence). The CDR3 loop reads CASSFQGVQYF. Written as DNA, the CDR3 is TGTGCCAGCAGCTTCCAAGGAGTGCAGTACTTC. The whole variable domain, remainder taken from reference TRBV7-9 and TRBJ2-7, is DTGVSQNPRHKITKRGQNVTFRCDPISEHNRLYWYRQTLGQGPEFLTYFQNEAQLEKSRLLSDRFSAERPKGSFSTLEIQRTEQGDSAMYLCASSFQGVQYFGPGTRLTVT.

This clonotype was counted ten times or more. The chain has TRBV3-1 and TRBJ1-1; D call uncertain. Trimming shortened V by 3 bases and J by 9 bases, and 11 bases separated the two germline ends. The CDR3 runs to 12 residues. Germline CDR1 is LGHDT and CDR2 is YNNKEL (reference sequence). The CDR3 nucleotides read TGTGCCAGCAGCCAGGGAGAACGGAAAGCTTTCTTT. Translating gives CASSQGERKAFF.

This clonotype was observed many times. V usage is TRBV6-6 and J usage is TRBJ2-1; 9 bases align to TRBD1. V lost 8 bases and J lost 4; bases outside the gene matches: 6. CDR3 length: 14 residues. Germline V gene data show CDR1 as MNHNY and CDR2 as SVGAGI (reference sequence). The CDR3: CASLPGQGYNEQFF. For the CDR3, the DNA is TGTGCCAGCCTCCCGGGACAGGGTTACAATGAGCAGTTCTTC.

J is TRBJ1-3 and V is TRBV7-2, with D possibly being TRBD1 (5 bases). Germline values: CDR1 SGHTA, CDR2 FQGNSA. Trimming cost V 4 bases and J 0 bases, with 16 bases left between them. The CDR3 has 17 residues. In nucleotides, the CDR3 is TGTGCCAGCAGCTCGGGGGGGACGGTGCGCTCTGGAAACACCATATATTTT. Protein product: CASSSGGTVRSGNTIYF.

This clonotype has a count of ten or more. This chain links TRBV20-1 with TRBJ2-7; D is uncertain. CDR3 length: 18 amino acids. Germline V gene sequence: CDR1 DFQATT, CDR2 SNEGSKA (reference sequence). Trimming took 0 bases from V and 0 from J, leaving 21 bases between them. The CDR3 reads CSARERRAPGKRSYEQYF. In nucleotides, the CDR3 is TGCAGTGCTAGAGAGCGTCGGGCTCCAGGTAAACGCTCCTACGAGCAGTACTTC.

V usage is TRBV9 and J usage is TRBJ2-7; 11 positions agree with TRBD2. CDR3 length equals 16 residues. Germline CDR1 SGDLS, CDR2 YYNGEE. V trimming: 3 bases; J trimming: 7 bases; junction bases outside the gene matches: 12. DNA for the CDR3: TGTGCCAGCAGCGCTATAGCGGGAGGGCTTCCGGGGGAGCAGTACTTC. Its protein is CASSAIAGGLPGEQYF.